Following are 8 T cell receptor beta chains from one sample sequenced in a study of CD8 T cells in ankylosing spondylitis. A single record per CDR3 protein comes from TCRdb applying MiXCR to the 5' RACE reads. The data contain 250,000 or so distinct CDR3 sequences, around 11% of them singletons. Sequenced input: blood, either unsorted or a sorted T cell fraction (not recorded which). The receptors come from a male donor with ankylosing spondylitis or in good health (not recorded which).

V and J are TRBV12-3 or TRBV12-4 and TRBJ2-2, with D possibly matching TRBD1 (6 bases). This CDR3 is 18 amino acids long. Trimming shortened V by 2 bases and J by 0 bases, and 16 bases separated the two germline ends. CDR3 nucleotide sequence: TGTGCCAGCAGTTTAAGGTCCCCCGGGACACCGAACACCGGGGAGCTGTTTTTT. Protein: CASSLRSPGTPNTGELFF.

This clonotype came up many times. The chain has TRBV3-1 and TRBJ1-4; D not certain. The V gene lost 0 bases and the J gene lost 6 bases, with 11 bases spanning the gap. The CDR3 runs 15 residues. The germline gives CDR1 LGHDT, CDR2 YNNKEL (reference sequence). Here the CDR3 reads CASSQDRAAYEKLFF. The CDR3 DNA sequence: TGTGCCAGCAGCCAAGATAGGGCCGCCTATGAAAAACTGTTTTTT.

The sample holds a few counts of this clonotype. The CDR3 spells CASSLAGGKSTDTQYF. CDR3 DNA: TGTGCCAGCAGCTTGGCCGGGGGGAAGAGTACAGATACGCAGTATTTT. V usage is TRBV5-6 and J usage is TRBJ2-3; the match to TRBD2 covers 7 bases. The CDR3 is 16 residues long. With 0 bases clipped from V and 3 bases from J, the junction kept 7 bases outside the gene matches. CDR1 is SGHDT and CDR2 is YYEEEE in the germline V gene. The entire variable domain, with the rest obtained from reference TRBV5-6 and TRBJ2-3, is as follows: DAGVTQSPTHLIKTRGQQVTLRCSPKSGHDTVSWYQQALGQGPQFIFQYYEEEERQRGNFPDRFSGHQFPNYSSELNVNALLLGDSALYLCASSLAGGKSTDTQYFGPGTRLTVL.

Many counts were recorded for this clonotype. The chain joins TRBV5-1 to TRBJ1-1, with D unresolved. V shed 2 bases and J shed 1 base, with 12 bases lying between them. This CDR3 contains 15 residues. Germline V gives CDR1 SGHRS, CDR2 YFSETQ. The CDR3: CASSFYGQANTEAFF. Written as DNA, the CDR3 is TGCGCCAGCAGCTTTTATGGGCAGGCGAACACTGAAGCTTTCTTT.

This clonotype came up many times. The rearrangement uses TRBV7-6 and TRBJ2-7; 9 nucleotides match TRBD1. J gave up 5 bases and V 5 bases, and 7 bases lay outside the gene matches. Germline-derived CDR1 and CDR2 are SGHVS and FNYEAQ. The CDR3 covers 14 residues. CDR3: CASSPGTGSHEQYF. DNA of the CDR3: TGTGCCAGCAGCCCCGGGACAGGGAGCCACGAGCAGTACTTC.

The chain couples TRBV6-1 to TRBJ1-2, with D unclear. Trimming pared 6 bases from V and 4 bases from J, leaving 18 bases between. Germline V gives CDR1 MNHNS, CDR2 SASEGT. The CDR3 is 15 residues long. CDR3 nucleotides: TGTGCCAGCAGCCCCCTGGATGCGGGGATCTATGGCTACACCTTC. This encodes CASSPLDAGIYGYTF.

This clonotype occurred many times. The CDR3 sequence: CASSLGTSVYEQYF. The CDR3 DNA follows: TGTGCCAGCAGCTTGGGGACTAGCGTGTACGAGCAGTACTTC. The chain uses TRBV5-5 and TRBJ2-7, with TRBD2 matching over 9 bases. CDR3 length: 14 residues. V shed 0 bases, J shed 4 bases, and the junction held 2 bases outside the gene matches. Germline-derived CDR1 and CDR2 are SGHKS and YYEKEE (reference sequence).

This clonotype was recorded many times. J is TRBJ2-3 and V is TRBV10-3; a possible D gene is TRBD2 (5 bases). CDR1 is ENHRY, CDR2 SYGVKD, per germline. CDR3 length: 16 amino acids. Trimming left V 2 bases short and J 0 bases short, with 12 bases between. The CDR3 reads CAISELADTSTDTQYF. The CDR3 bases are TGTGCCATCAGTGAGCTAGCAGACACTAGCACAGATACGCAGTATTTT.